The sequence of this TCR beta chain was determined in a study of T cell repertoires in cytomegalovirus infection. Study information: Public TCR beta signatures provided an indication of both CMV infection and a matching HLA type.

Overall study findings and caveats: The cumulative frequency of public TCR beta families distinguished individuals who carried CMV together with the relevant HLA. The ex vivo response was dominated by HLA-C-restricted CMV-specific TCR beta clonotypes.

TCRdb called the reads again in MiXCR, with one record for every CDR3 protein. The table includes tens of thousands of distinct CDR3 sequences, 20% detected once. About this clonotype: What it binds is not known.

The receptor was isolated from a human donor in good health (CMV status not recorded). Some clones in this sample may be carry-over from other donors' samples. The sample consisted of CD8+ T cells from cultured PBMCs, taken from culture after CMV antigen stimulation.

The CDR3 loop is CASSDGTGVNTGELFF. CDR3 bases: TGTGCCAGCAGCGACGGGACAGGGGTGAACACCGGGGAGCTGTTTTTT. The chain is built from TRBV7-9 and TRBJ2-2; TRBD1 aligns across 10 bases. The V segment lost 5 bases and the J segment 1 base; nucleotides outside the gene matches: 4. Per the germline V gene, CDR1 is SEHNR and CDR2 is FQNEAQ (reference sequence). The CDR3 spans 16 residues.